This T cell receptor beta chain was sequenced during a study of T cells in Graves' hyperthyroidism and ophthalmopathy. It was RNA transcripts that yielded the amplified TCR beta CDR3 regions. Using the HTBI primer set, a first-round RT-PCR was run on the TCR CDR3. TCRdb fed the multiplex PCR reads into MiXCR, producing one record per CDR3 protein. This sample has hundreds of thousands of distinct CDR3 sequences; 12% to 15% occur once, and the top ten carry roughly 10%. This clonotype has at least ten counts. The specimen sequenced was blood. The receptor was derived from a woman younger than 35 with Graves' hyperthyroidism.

Here the CDR3 reads CASSGTGASTDTQYF. The CDR3 DNA is TGTGCCAGCAGCGGAACCGGGGCCAGCACAGATACGCAGTATTTT. The chain combines TRBV7-3 with TRBJ2-3; D possibly matches TRBD1 or TRBD2 (5 bases each). The germline V gene has CDR1 SGHTA and CDR2 FQGTGA. CDR3 length: 15 residues. V lost 5 bases and J lost 0, with 12 bases in between. The variable domain in full, with the rest retrieved from reference TRBV7-3 and TRBJ2-3, is GAGVSQTPSNKVTEKGKYVELRCDPISGHTALYWYRQSLGQGPEFLIYFQGTGAADDSGLPNDRFFAVRPEGSVSTLKIQRTERGDSAVYLCASSGTGASTDTQYFGPGTRLTVL.